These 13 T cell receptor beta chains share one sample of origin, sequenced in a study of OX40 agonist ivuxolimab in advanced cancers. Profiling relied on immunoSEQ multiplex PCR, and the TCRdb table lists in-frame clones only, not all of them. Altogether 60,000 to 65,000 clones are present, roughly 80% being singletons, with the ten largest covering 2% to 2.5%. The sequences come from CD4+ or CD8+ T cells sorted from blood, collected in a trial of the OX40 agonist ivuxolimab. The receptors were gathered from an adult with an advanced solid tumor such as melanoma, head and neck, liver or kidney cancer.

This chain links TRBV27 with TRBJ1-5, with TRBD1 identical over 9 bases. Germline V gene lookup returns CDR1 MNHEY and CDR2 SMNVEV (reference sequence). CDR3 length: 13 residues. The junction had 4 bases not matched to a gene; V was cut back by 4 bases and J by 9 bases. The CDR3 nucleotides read TGTGCCAGCAGTTGGGACAGGGAGAGGCCCCAGCATTTT. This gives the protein CASSWDRERPQHF.

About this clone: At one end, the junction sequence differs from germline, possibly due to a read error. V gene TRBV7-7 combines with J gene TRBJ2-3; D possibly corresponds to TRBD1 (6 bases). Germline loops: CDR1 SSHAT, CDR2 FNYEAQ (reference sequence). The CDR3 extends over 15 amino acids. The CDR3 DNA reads TGTGCTAGCAGCCCCACAGGGACCGGCACAGATACGCAGTATTTT. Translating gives CASSPTGTGTDTQYF.

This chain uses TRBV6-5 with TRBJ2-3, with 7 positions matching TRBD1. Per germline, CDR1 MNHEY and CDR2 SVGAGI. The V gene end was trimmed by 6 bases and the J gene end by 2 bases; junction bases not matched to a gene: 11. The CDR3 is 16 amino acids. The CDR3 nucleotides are TGTGCCAGCAGCTACGAGCCGGGACAGTTCACAGATACGCAGTATTTT. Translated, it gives CASSYEPGQFTDTQYF.

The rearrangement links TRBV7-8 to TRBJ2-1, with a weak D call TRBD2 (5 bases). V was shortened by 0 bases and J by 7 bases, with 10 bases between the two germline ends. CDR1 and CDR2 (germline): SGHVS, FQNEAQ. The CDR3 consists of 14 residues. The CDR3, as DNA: TGTGCCAGCAGCTTAGCGCGGGCTGCGAATGAGCAGTTCTTC. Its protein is CASSLARAANEQFF.

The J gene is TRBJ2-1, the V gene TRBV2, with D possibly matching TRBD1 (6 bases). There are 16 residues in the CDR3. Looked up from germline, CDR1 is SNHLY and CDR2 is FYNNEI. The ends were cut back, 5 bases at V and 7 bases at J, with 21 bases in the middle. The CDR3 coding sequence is TGTGCCAGCAGTCCAAACAGGGTACCGTCTGGGAATGAGCAGTTCTTC. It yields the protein CASSPNRVPSGNEQFF.

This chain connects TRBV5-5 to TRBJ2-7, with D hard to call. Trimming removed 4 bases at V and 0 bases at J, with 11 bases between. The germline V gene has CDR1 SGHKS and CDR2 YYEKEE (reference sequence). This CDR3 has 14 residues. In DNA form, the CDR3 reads TGTGCCAGCAGCCCCACAAGGAGCTCCTACGAGCAGTACTTC. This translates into CASSPTRSSYEQYF. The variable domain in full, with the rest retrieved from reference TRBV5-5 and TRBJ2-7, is DAGVTQSPTHLIKTRGQQVTLRCSPISGHKSVSWYQQVLGQGPQFIFQYYEKEERGRGNFPDRFSARQFPNYSSELNVNALLLGDSALYLCASSPTRSSYEQYFGPGTRLTVT.

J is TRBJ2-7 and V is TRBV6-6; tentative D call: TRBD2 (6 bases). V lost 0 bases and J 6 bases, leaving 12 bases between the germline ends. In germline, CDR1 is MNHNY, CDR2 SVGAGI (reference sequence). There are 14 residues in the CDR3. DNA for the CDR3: TGTGCCAGCAGTTACTCGTCCTCGGGAGCCGAGCAGTACTTC. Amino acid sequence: CASSYSSSGAEQYF.

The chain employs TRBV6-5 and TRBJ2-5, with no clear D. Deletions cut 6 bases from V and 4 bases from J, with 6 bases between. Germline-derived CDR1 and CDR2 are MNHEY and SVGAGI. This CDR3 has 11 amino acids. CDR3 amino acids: CASRNRETQYF. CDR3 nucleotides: TGTGCCAGCAGGAATCGAGAGACCCAGTACTTC.

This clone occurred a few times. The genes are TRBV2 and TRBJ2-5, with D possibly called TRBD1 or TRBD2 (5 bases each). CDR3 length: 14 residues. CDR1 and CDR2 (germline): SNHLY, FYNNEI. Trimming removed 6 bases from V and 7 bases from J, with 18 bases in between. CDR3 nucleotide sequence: TGTGCCAGCAGGAGGGACGGCGGTGTGTGGACCCAGTACTTC. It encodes CASRRDGGVWTQYF.

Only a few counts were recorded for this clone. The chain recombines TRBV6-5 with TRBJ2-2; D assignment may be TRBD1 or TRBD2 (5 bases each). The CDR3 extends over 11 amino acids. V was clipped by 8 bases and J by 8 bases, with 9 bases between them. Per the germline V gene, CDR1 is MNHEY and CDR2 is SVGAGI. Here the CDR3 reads CASLWGGELFF. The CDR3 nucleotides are TGTGCCAGCCTCTGGGGGGGGGAGCTGTTTTTT.

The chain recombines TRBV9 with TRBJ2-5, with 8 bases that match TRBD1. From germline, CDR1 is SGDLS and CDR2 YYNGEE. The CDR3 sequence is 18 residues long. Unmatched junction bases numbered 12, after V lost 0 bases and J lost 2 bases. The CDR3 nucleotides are TGTGCCAGCAGCGTAGCGTCAGGGGGCTGGAGACTACAAGAGACCCAGTACTTC. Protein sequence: CASSVASGGWRLQETQYF.

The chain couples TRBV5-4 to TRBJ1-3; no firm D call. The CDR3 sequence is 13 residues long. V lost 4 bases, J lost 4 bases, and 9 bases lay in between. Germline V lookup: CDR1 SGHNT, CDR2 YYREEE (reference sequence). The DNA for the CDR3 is TGTGCCAGCAGCCTCTGGGAGGGAAACACCATATATTTT. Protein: CASSLWEGNTIYF.

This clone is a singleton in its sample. CDR3 loop: CASSLAGGPRDTQYF. CDR3 nucleotide sequence: TGTGCCAGCAGCTTAGCGGGGGGGCCAAGAGATACGCAGTATTTT. The chain recombines TRBV11-1 with TRBJ2-3; possible D gene TRBD2, 7 bases. The CDR3 spans 15 residues. V was cut by 0 bases and J by 5 bases, with 12 bases left in between. Germline CDR1 is SGHAT and CDR2 is FQDESV (reference sequence).